One sample yielded the 21 T cell receptor beta chains listed below, sequenced in a study of cytomegalovirus exposure and HLA in healthy donors (dated 2017 in TCRdb). The protocol used for the library was the immunoSEQ multiplex PCR assay. A mixture of 60 forward primers for TCR Vbeta segments and 13 reverse primers for TCR Jbeta segments was used in the multiplex PCR. TCRdb's version of the immuneACCESS table is confined to in-frame rearrangements and falls short of the full clone set. An unresolved V gene accounts for under half of the shortfall where checked; the remainder is of unknown origin. A total of over 100,000 clones appear in this sample, approximately 87% of them only once. The ten biggest clones cover just over 2.5% of the sample. Sequenced: PBMCs. The receptor set was obtained from a man aged 35-49 years in good health and CMV-seronegative.

The chain combines TRBV5-8 with TRBJ2-3, with D unclear. V lost 0 bases to trimming and J lost 1 base, with 3 bases between them. The CDR3 has 13 amino acids. CDR1 SGHTS and CDR2 YDEGEE come from the germline V gene. CDR3 residues: CASSLVGTDTQYF. The CDR3 DNA is TGTGCCAGCAGCTTGGTAGGCACAGATACGCAGTATTTT. Full variable domain (missing parts from reference TRBV5-8 and TRBJ2-3): EAGVTQSPTHLIKTRGQQATLRCSPISGHTSVYWYQQALGLGLQFLLWYDEGEERNRGNFPPRFSGRQFPNYSSELNVNALELEDSALYLCASSLVGTDTQYFGPGTRLTVL.

The table lists this clone with a count of one. The chain carries TRBV4-3 and TRBJ1-5; D possibly corresponds to TRBD1 (6 bases). The CDR3 sequence is 15 residues long. The V end was cut by 0 bases, the J end by 5 bases, with 11 bases between. Per germline, CDR1 LGHNA and CDR2 YSLEER. CDR3 in amino acids: CASSQDRDNYQPQHF. The CDR3 DNA reads as TGCGCCAGCAGCCAAGACAGGGACAACTATCAGCCCCAGCATTTT.

This chain joins TRBV6-1 and TRBJ1-1, with a weak D call TRBD1 (5 bases). CDR1 and CDR2 from the germline V gene are MNHNS and SASEGT. The CDR3 has 11 residues. The V end was cut by 7 bases, the J end by 4 bases, with 7 bases between. The chain's CDR3 is CASIRVTEAFF. CDR3 sequence (DNA): TGTGCCAGCATCAGGGTCACTGAAGCTTTCTTT.

This chain uses TRBV9 with TRBJ2-7; D may be TRBD1 (7 bases). CDR3 length equals 15 residues. Between the trimmed V and J ends, which lost 0 bases and 2 bases, there was a span of 12 bases. Germline-derived CDR1 and CDR2 are SGDLS and YYNGEE. The CDR3 loop reads CASSVGQGGAYEQYF. The DNA for the CDR3 is TGTGCCAGCAGCGTAGGGCAGGGGGGAGCCTACGAGCAGTACTTC.

The genes are TRBV6-6 and TRBJ2-3; tentatively, D is TRBD2 (6 bases). CDR3 size: 15 residues. The germline V and J ends were trimmed by 6 bases and 0 bases, with 13 bases remaining between them. From germline, CDR1 is MNHNY and CDR2 SVGAGI (reference sequence). The CDR3 is CASSRGGVSTDTQYF. CDR3 nucleotides: TGTGCCAGCAGCCGCGGCGGGGTTAGCACAGATACGCAGTATTTT.

The chain uses TRBV9 and TRBJ1-4, with a possible D match to TRBD1 (6 bases). CDR3 length equals 15 residues. CDR1 and CDR2 from the germline V gene are SGDLS and YYNGEE. Trimming took 4 bases from V and 8 from J, leaving 18 bases between them. CDR3 coding DNA: TGTGCCAGCAGCTCCGCGGGGGGGGCCGACGAAAAACTGTTTTTT. Translating it yields CASSSAGGADEKLFF.

The gene calls are TRBV7-9 and TRBJ2-5, with D hard to call. Trimming took off 0 bases at V and 5 bases at J, with 19 bases between the two ends. This CDR3 is 17 amino acids long. Germline CDR1 SEHNR, CDR2 FQNEAQ (reference sequence). CDR3 bases: TGTGCCAGCAGCTTAGCGCACGGTGGAAGCGAGTCGGAGACCCAGTACTTC. Its protein is CASSLAHGGSESETQYF.

This rearrangement joins TRBV7-9 to TRBJ1-4, with TRBD1 as a possible D gene (5 bases). Trimming shortened V by 1 base and J by 2 bases, and 8 bases separated the two germline ends. This CDR3 contains 15 residues. Germline lookup yields CDR1 SEHNR and CDR2 FQNEAQ (reference sequence). CDR3 residues: CASSLEGFTNEKLFF. The CDR3 DNA follows: TGTGCCAGCAGCTTAGAGGGGTTCACTAATGAAAAACTGTTTTTT.

V usage is TRBV15 and J usage is TRBJ2-3; 12 bases are a match to TRBD2. Germline lookup yields CDR1 LNHNV and CDR2 YYDKDF (reference sequence). CDR3 length equals 14 residues. Trimming took 6 bases from V and 8 from J; bases not matched to a gene: 6. CDR3 nucleotides: TGTGCCACCAGTCCTAGCGGGGGGGCGGGTACGCAGTATTTT. This gives the protein CATSPSGGAGTQYF.

This clone appeared once. Germline is not matched at one junction end, which may reflect a read error. The CDR3 region has the DNA TGCGCCAGCAGTGTCACAGGAACCTACGGGCAGTACTTC. Amino acid sequence: CASSVTGTYGQYF. This chain uses TRBV10-1 with TRBJ2-7; D might be TRBD1 (5 bases). Germline loops: CDR1 WNHNN, CDR2 SYGVQD (reference sequence). The CDR3 spans 13 residues.

The V gene is TRBV4-2, the J gene TRBJ2-3, with TRBD2 matching over 8 bases. Germline trimming cut 1 base from V and 3 bases from J; bases unmatched to any gene: 6. The CDR3 is made up of 16 amino acids. Germline V gene lookup returns CDR1 LGHNA and CDR2 YNFKEQ. CDR3 DNA: TGTGCCAGCAGCCAAGGAAATGGCGGGGGGACAGATACGCAGTATTTT. This translates into CASSQGNGGGTDTQYF.

The chain is built from TRBV5-4 and TRBJ1-2, with D tentatively TRBD1 (5 bases). CDR3 size: 12 residues. The V gene's germline CDR1 is SGHNT and CDR2 YYREEE (reference sequence). The chain's CDR3 is CVFFSTAYGYTF. CDR3 DNA: TGTGTCTTCTTTTCGACAGCCTATGGCTACACCTTC.

The chain joins TRBV5-4 to TRBJ1-1; D ambiguous. Germline values: CDR1 SGHNT, CDR2 YYREEE (reference sequence). The germline V and J ends were trimmed by 4 bases and 6 bases, with 10 bases remaining between them. The CDR3 is 12 amino acids. In DNA, the CDR3 is TGTGCCAGCAGCCTGAGCGGGTCTGAAGCTTTCTTT. Amino acid sequence: CASSLSGSEAFF.

This chain connects TRBV15 to TRBJ2-7, with 10 bases lining up with TRBD1. The CDR3 contains 15 residues. Germline-derived CDR1 and CDR2 are LNHNV and YYDKDF (reference sequence). The trim removed 5 bases at V and 1 base at J, leaving 5 bases unmatched. CDR3 sequence reads: CATSQPGQGSYEQYF. CDR3 nucleotide sequence: TGTGCCACCAGCCAACCGGGACAGGGGTCCTACGAGCAGTACTTC.

CDR3: CASSSAGGQGAWGYTF. For the CDR3, the DNA is TGTGCCAGCAGCTCGGCGGGCGGACAGGGGGCGTGGGGCTACACCTTC. This chain connects TRBV5-6 to TRBJ1-2; 11 nucleotides agree with TRBD1. The CDR3 is made up of 16 amino acids. J lost 8 bases, V lost 3 bases, and 12 bases had no gene match. CDR1 is SGHDT and CDR2 is YYEEEE in the germline V gene.

The chain employs TRBV4-2 and TRBJ2-5; unclear D gene. The J call is uncertain, as TRBJ2-7 better fits the DNA end. There are 16 residues in the CDR3. Germline V gives CDR1 LGHNA, CDR2 YNFKEQ. CDR3 DNA: TGTGCCAGCAGCCAGCCAACCACCGCTTCCTCCTACGAGCAGTACTTC. Residues: CASSQPTTASSYEQYF.

This clone was counted a single time. The CDR3 nucleotides read TGTGCCAGCAAAGAGAGACAGCGGGACAGGGGATACGAGCAGTACTTC. Translated: CASKERQRDRGYEQYF. The chain joins TRBV6-6 to TRBJ2-7; the match to TRBD1 covers 10 bases. V was clipped by 7 bases and J by 4 bases; unmatched bases: 13. CDR3 size: 16 residues. CDR1 is MNHNY and CDR2 is SVGAGI in the germline V gene (reference sequence).

The chain joins TRBV6-5 to TRBJ2-7, with D tentatively TRBD1 (5 bases). Trimming shortened V by 3 bases and J by 6 bases, and 12 bases separated the two germline ends. Germline V gene data show CDR1 as MNHEY and CDR2 as SVGAGI. The CDR3 contains 13 residues. Here the CDR3 reads CASSYGMGREQYF. The CDR3 nucleotides read TGTGCCAGCAGTTATGGTATGGGGCGCGAGCAGTACTTC.

This clone has a single count. The rearrangement links TRBV19 to TRBJ2-7; tentatively, D is TRBD1 (6 bases). V was trimmed by 3 bases and J by 1 base, leaving 10 bases between them. Germline V gene data show CDR1 as LNHDA and CDR2 as SQIVND (reference sequence). CDR3 size: 14 residues. In DNA, the CDR3 is TGTGCCAGTAGTATGGGTAGGGGGTCCTACGAGCAGTACTTC. It specifies CASSMGRGSYEQYF.

The V gene is TRBV7-9, the J gene TRBJ1-1; weak D call: TRBD1 (5 bases). The CDR3 has 13 amino acids. Germline loops: CDR1 SEHNR, CDR2 FQNEAQ (reference sequence). Deletions cut 1 base from V and 9 bases from J, with 12 bases between. Written as DNA, the CDR3 is TGTGCCAGCAGCTTAGATGAAGGGGCGCAAGCTTTCTTT. Its protein product is CASSLDEGAQAFF.

The genes are TRBV6-4 and TRBJ2-3; D remains ambiguous. Per germline, CDR1 MRHNA and CDR2 SNTAGT. Trimming removed 3 bases from V and 2 bases from J, with 9 bases in between. The CDR3 length is 14 residues. CDR3 loop: CASSEHSFTDTQYF. The CDR3 DNA is TGTGCCAGCAGTGAACACAGTTTCACAGATACGCAGTATTTT.